Listed below are T cell receptor beta chains from one sample, sequenced in a study of STAT5B mutations in CD4+ large granular lymphocyte leukemia. This table comes from immunoSEQ multiplex PCR, and its TCRdb copy is limited to in-frame clones, with some not included. In the table there are around 33,000 clones, roughly 76% of which are singletons. Input material: CD4+ T cells from blood buffy coats. The receptors were sampled from a human donor in good health. CDR3s include the opening cysteine and the closing phenylalanine or tryptophan. Each record gives: V gene, D gene, J gene, CDR3 protein. D genes are given only for firm matches.

>TRBV21-1|NA|TRBJ2-5
CASNPTSVETQYF
>TRBV28|NA|TRBJ2-1
CASRFRGNEQFF
>TRBV5-1|NA|TRBJ2-6
CASSLGLARPGANVLTF
>TRBV30|TRBD2|TRBJ2-6
CAWRGTGMGLAGPSGANVLTF
>TRBV7-2|NA|TRBJ2-2
CASSLVGGMAGELFF
>TRBV18|NA|TRBJ1-2
CASSPAIGRRYGYTF
>TRBV5-1|TRBD1|TRBJ2-2
CASSLAASTGAASGELFF
>TRBV7-2|NA|TRBJ1-2
CASSLSRGSLGYTF
>TRBV9|NA|TRBJ1-5
CASSVAEHQPQHF
>TRBV14|NA|TRBJ1-2
CASSQLGGSYGYTF
>TRBV27|TRBD2|TRBJ2-1
CASSPWGGRLGNEQFF
>TRBV5-4|NA|TRBJ1-4
CASSLMGGRGEKLFF
>TRBV27|NA|TRBJ1-2
CASSPTTGGKGYTF
>TRBV2|NA|TRBJ2-7
CASSEVALSYEQYF
>TRBV11-2|NA|TRBJ2-3
CASSFLGGSSSTDTQYF
>TRBV30|TRBD2|TRBJ2-7
CASRTSGGGEQYF
>TRBV28|NA|TRBJ2-1
CASSQEVGQFF
>TRBV19|TRBD1|TRBJ1-2
CASRTVVDRGHGYTF
>TRBV10-3|NA|TRBJ2-5
CAISEGAAQETQYF
>TRBV27|NA|TRBJ2-1
CASSRTGNEQFF
>TRBV19|NA|TRBJ1-5
CASSSPPGDNQPQHF
>TRBV29-1|TRBD1|TRBJ1-4
CSVAGTGPEKLFF
>TRBV7-9|TRBD1|TRBJ1-1
CASSLADRENTEAFF
>TRBV7-2|NA|TRBJ1-1
CASSFDARRAFF
>TRBV27|NA|TRBJ1-4
CASSLTPPAGGNEKLFF
>TRBV4-3|NA|TRBJ2-2
CASSPRTQARELFF
>TRBV14|NA|TRBJ2-2
CASSQDMTSGELFF
>TRBV5-1|NA|TRBJ1-4
CASSFTYSSANEKLFF